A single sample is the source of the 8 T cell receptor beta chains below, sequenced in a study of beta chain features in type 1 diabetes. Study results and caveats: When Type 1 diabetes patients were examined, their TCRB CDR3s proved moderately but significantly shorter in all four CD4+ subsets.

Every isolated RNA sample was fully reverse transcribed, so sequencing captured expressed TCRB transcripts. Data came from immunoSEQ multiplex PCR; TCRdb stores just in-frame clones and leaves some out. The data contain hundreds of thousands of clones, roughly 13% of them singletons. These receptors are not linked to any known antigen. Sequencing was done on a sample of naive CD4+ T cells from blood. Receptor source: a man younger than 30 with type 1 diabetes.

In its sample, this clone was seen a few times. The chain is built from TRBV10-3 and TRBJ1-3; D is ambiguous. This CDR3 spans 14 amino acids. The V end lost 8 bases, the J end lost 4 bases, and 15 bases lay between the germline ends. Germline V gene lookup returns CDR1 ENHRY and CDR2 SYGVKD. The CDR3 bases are TGTGCCATCTCCCTGAGGGCCGTGGGAAACACCATATATTTT. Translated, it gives CAISLRAVGNTIYF.

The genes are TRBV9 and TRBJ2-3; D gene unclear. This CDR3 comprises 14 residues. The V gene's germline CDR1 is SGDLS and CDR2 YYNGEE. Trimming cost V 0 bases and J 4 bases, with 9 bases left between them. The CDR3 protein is CASSVATASDTQYF. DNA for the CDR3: TGTGCCAGCAGCGTAGCTACGGCGTCAGATACGCAGTATTTT.

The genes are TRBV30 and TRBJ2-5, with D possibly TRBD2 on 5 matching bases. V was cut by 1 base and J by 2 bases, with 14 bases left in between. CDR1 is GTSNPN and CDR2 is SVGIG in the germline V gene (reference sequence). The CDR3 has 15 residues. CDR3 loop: CAWSGELGSQETQYF. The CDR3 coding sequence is TGTGCCTGGAGTGGTGAGTTGGGGAGTCAAGAGACCCAGTACTTC.

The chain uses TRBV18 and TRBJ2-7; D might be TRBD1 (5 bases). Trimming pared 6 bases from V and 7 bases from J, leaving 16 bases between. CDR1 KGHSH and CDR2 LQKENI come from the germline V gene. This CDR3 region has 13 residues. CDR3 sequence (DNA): TGTGCCAGCTCTCAACCTAACGCAGGGGAGCAGTACTTC. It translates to CASSQPNAGEQYF.

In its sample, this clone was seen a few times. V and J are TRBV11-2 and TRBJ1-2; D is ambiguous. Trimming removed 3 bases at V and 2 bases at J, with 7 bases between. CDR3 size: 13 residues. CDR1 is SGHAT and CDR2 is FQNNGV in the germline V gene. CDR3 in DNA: TGTGCCAGCAGCTTGGGGATGAACTATGGCTACACCTTC. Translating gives CASSLGMNYGYTF.

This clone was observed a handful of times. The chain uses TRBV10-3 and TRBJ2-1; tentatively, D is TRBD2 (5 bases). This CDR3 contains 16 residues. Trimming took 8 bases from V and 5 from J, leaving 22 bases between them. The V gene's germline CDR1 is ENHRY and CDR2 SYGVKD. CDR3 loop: CAIGDPAEAVNNEQFF. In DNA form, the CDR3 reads TGTGCCATCGGGGATCCCGCTGAAGCGGTAAACAATGAGCAGTTCTTC.

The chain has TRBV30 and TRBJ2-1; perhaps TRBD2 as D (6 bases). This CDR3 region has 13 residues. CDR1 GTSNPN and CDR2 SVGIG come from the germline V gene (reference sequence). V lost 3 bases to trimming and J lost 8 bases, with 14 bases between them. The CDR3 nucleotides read TGTGCCTGGAGAGACGGGACTTTCTATGAGCAGTTCTTC. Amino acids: CAWRDGTFYEQFF.

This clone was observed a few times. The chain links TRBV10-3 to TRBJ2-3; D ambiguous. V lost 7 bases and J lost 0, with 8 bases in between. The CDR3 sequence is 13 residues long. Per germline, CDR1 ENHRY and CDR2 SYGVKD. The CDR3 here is CAIKAESTDTQYF. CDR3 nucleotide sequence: TGTGCCATCAAGGCGGAGAGCACAGATACGCAGTATTTT.